This entry describes one T cell receptor beta chain. The antigen remains undetermined. The data were obtained in a study of vaccination and CD4 T cells after COVID-19. Study as a whole: Two of the convalescents were Hispanic, and convalescents were six males and four females.

Cultured CD4+ T cells had their DNA profiled by the Oncomine TCR Beta short-read assay. TCRdb used MiXCR to reprocess the PCR reads, holding one entry per CDR3 protein. The sample has fewer than 30,000 distinct CDR3 sequences, around a third seen once; the top ten hold about 3.4%. Time point meaning: late sampling 161 to 241 days after vaccination in a few convalescent patients. Documented treatment: roughly ten-day PBMC culture with coronavirus spike peptide pools or control peptides (ViraFEST assay). Germline values: CDR1 ENHRY, CDR2 SYGVKD. This CDR3 spans 13 amino acids. V lost 10 bases and J 0 bases, leaving 12 bases between the germline ends.

This TCR derives from a human donor who had recovered from COVID-19. The material sequenced was CD4+ T cells from blood, cultured in vitro, taken about 7 months after SARS-CoV-2 vaccination. The V and J genes are TRBV10-3 and TRBJ1-1, with D possibly matching TRBD1 (6 bases). Written as DNA, the CDR3 is TGTGCCAGACAGGAGAACTTGAACACTGAAGCTTTCTTT. This encodes CARQENLNTEAFF.